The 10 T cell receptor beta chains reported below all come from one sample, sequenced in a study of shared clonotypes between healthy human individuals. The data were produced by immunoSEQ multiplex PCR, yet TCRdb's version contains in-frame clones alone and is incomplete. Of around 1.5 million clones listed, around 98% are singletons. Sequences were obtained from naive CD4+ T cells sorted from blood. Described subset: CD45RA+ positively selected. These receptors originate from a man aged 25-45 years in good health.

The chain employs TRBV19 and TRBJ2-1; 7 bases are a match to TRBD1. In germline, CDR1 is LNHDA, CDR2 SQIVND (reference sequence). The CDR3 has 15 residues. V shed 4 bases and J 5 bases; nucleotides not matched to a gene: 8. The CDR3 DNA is TGTGCCAGTAGTAGAGGGGGCAAGTTCGACAATGAGCAGTTCTTC. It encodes CASSRGGKFDNEQFF.

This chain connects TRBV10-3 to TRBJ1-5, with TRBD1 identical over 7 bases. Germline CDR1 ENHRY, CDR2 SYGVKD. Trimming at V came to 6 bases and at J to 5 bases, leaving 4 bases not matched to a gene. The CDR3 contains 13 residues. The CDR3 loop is CAIRTGTDQPQHF. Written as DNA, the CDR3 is TGTGCCATCAGAACCGGGACAGATCAGCCCCAGCATTTT.

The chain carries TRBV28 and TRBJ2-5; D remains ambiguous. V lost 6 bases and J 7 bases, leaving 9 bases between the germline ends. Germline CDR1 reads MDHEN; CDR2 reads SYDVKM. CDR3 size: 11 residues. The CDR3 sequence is CASRLTGTQYF. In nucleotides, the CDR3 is TGTGCCAGCAGACTGACCGGGACCCAGTACTTC.

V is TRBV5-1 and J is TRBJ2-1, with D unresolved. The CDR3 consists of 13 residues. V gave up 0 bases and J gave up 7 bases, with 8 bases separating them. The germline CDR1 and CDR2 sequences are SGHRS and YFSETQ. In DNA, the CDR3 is TGCGCCAGCAGCTTGGATGGGTTGAATGAGCAGTTCTTC. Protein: CASSLDGLNEQFF.

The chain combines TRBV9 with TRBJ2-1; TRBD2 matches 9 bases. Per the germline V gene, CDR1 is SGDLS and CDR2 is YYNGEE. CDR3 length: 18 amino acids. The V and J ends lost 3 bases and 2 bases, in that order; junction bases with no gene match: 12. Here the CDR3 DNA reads TGTGCCAGCAGCGGGACCCCCAAAGGGACTAGCACCTACAATGAGCAGTTCTTC. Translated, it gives CASSGTPKGTSTYNEQFF.

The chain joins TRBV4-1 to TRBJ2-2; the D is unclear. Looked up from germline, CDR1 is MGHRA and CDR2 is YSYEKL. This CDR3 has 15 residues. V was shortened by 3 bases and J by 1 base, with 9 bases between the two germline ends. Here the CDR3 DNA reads TGCGCCAGCAGCCACCCCGGGCGGAACACCGGGGAGCTGTTTTTT. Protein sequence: CASSHPGRNTGELFF.

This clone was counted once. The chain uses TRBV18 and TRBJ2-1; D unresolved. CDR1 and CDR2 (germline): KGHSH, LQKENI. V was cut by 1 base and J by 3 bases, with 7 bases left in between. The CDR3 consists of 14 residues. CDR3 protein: CASSPLENYNEQFF. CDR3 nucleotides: TGTGCCAGCTCACCACTAGAGAACTACAATGAGCAGTTCTTC.

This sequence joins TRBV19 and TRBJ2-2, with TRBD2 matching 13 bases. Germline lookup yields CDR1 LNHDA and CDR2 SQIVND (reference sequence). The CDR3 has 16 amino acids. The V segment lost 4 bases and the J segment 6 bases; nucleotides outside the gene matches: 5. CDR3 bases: TGTGCCAGTAGTACAGGACTAGCGGGAGCGTCCGGGGAGCTGTTTTTT. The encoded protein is CASSTGLAGASGELFF.

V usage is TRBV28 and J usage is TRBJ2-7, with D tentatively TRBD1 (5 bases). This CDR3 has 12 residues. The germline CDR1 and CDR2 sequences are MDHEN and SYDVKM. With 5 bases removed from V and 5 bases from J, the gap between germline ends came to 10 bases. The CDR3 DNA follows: TGTGCCAGCAGTCCCCTAGGGGACGAGCAGTACTTC. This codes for CASSPLGDEQYF.

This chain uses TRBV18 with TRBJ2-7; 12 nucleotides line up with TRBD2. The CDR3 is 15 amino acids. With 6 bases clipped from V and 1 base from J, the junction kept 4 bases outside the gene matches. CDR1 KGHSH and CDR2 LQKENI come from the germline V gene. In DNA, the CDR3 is TGTGCCAGCTCTCTCGGGACTAGCGGGTCCTACGAGCAGTACTTC. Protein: CASSLGTSGSYEQYF.